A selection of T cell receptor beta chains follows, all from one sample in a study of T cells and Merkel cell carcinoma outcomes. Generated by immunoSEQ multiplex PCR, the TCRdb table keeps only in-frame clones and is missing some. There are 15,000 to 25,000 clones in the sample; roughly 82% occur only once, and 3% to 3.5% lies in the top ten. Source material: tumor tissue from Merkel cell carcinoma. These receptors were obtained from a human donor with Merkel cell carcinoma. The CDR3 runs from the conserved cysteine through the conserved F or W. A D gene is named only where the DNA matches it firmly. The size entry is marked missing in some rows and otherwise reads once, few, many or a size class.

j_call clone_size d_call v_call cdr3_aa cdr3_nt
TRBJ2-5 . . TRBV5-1 CASSLGQTKETQYF TGCGCCAGCAGCTTGGGACAGACCAAAGAGACCCAGTACTTC
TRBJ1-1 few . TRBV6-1 CASSEEGDTEAFF TGTGCCAGCAGTGAAGAGGGGGACACTGAAGCTTTCTTT
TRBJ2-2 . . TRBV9 CASSVEGDTGELFF TGTGCCAGCAGCGTAGAGGGGGACACCGGGGAGCTGTTTTTT
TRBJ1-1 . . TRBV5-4 CASSKPWRGRTEAFF TGTGCCAGCAGCAAACCCTGGAGGGGTCGGACTGAAGCTTTCTTT
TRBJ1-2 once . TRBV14 CASSRYPQVLEHYGYTF TGTGCCAGCAGCCGATATCCACAGGTCCTTGAACACTATGGCTACACCTTC
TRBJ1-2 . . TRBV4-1 CASSQAFQGKFYGYTF TGCGCCAGCAGCCAAGCTTTTCAGGGGAAGTTCTATGGCTACACCTTC
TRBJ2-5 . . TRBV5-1 CASSGADQETQYF TGCGCCAGCAGCGGGGCCGACCAAGAGACCCAGTACTTC
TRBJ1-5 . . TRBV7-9 CASSLEGAAYQPQHF TGTGCCAGCAGCTTAGAAGGTGCCGCCTATCAGCCCCAGCATTTT
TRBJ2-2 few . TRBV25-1 CASSDRMTGELFF TGTGCCAGCAGTGACAGAATGACCGGGGAGCTGTTTTTT
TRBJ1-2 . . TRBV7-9 CASSRPTGDRSNYGYTF TGTGCCAGCAGCCGACCGACAGGTGACCGATCTAACTATGGCTACACCTTC
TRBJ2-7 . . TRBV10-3 CAISEIGPGISYEQYF TGTGCCATCAGTGAGATCGGGCCAGGGATCTCCTACGAGCAGTACTTC
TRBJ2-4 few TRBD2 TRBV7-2 CASSLVSGVEGAKNIQYF TGTGCCAGCAGCTTAGTGAGCGGGGTAGAGGGGGCCAAAAACATTCAGTACTTC
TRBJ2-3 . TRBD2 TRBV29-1 CSVEQLAGAAQYF TGCAGCGTTGAACAACTAGCGGGAGCAGCGCAGTATTTT
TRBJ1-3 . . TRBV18 CASSPGVGFAGNTIYF TGTGCCAGCTCACCGGGAGTAGGATTCGCTGGAAACACCATATATTTT
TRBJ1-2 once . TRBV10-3 CAISIGSQGANYGYTF TGTGCCATCAGTATCGGTTCACAGGGCGCTAACTATGGCTACACCTTC
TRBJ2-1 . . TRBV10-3 CASTRLLATGEQFF TGTGCCTCCACCCGCCTTCTAGCTACGGGTGAGCAGTTCTTC
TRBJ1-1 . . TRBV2 CASSSSRAVNTEAFF TGTGCCAGCAGTTCGAGCAGGGCCGTTAACACTGAAGCTTTCTTT
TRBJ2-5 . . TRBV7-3 CASSPDSKEETQYF TGTGCCAGCAGCCCGGACAGTAAAGAGGAGACCCAGTACTTC
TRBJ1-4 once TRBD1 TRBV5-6 CASRSRQGGKLFF TGTGCCAGCCGGTCGAGACAGGGAGGAAAACTGTTTTTT
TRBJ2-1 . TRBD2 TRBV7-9 CASSLAGGVNEQFF TGTGCCAGCAGCCTAGCGGGAGGAGTCAATGAGCAGTTCTTC
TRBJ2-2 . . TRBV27 CASSFPLGLNTGELFF TGTGCCAGCAGTTTCCCCCTGGGCCTAAACACCGGGGAGCTGTTTTTT
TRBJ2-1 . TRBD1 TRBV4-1 CASSQVGQGREQFF TGCGCCAGCAGCCAAGTTGGACAGGGACGTGAGCAGTTCTTC
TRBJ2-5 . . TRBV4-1 CASSQGDRALFETQYF TGCGCCAGCAGCCAAGGGGACCGGGCTCTTTTTGAGACCCAGTACTTC
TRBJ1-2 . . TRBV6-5 CASSSVTGNYGYTF TGTGCCAGCAGTTCTGTCACAGGGAACTATGGCTACACCTTC
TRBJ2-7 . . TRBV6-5 CASSSLPYEQYF TGTGCCAGCAGTTCCCTACCCTACGAGCAGTACTTC
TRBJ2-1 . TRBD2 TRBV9 CASTTSGRPDNEQFF TGTGCCAGCACTACTAGCGGGAGGCCCGACAATGAGCAGTTCTTC
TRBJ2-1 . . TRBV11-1 CASSQGGGRYNEQFF TGTGCCAGCAGCCAGGGGGGGGGAAGATACAATGAGCAGTTCTTC
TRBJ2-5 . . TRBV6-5 CASSYYGWGSQYF TGTGCCAGCAGTTACTATGGGTGGGGGTCCCAGTACTTC
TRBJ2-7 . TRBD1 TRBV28 CASRKRPRDRGLYEQYF TGTGCCAGCAGGAAACGCCCACGGGACAGGGGCCTCTACGAGCAGTACTTC
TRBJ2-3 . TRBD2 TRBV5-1 CASSSFGTSGRATDTQYF TGCGCCAGCAGCTCCTTCGGGACTAGCGGGAGGGCCACAGATACGCAGTATTTT
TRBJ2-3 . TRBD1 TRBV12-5 CASGPFGQGTDTQYF TGTGCTAGTGGCCCTTTTGGACAGGGCACAGATACGCAGTATTTT
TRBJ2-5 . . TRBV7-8 CASSVVYRTVQETQYF TGTGCCAGCAGCGTCGTATATCGCACCGTTCAAGAGACCCAGTACTTC
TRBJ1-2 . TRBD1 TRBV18 CASSLGQGATGYTF TGTGCCAGCTCACTCGGACAGGGGGCGACAGGCTACACCTTC
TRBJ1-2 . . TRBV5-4 CASSLGPLGGYGYTF TGTGCCAGCAGCTTGGGACCTTTAGGGGGTTATGGCTACACCTTC
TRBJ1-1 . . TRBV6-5 CASSYSMVGVVTEAFF TGTGCCAGCAGTTATTCGATGGTCGGGGTGGTCACTGAAGCTTTCTTT
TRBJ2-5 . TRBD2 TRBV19 CASGRGQTQYF TGTGCCAGTGGGAGGGGTCAGACCCAGTACTTC
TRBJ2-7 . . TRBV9 CASSGNGEQYF TGTGCCAGCAGCGGGAACGGGGAGCAGTACTTC
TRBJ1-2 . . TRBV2 CASSEVSAYGYTF TGTGCCAGCAGTGAAGTGTCGGCCTATGGCTACACCTTC
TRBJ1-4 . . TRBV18 CASSPFGLQTNEKLFF TGTGCCAGCTCACCATTTGGGCTCCAAACTAATGAAAAACTGTTTTTT
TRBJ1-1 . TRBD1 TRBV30 CAWSLVQGTEAFF TGTGCCTGGAGTCTCGTACAGGGGACTGAAGCTTTCTTT
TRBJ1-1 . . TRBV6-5 CASSWGAEAFF TGTGCCAGCAGTTGGGGAGCTGAAGCTTTCTTT
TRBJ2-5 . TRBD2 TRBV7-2 CASSFPSGSRETQYF TGTGCCAGCAGCTTTCCTAGCGGGAGTCGGGAGACCCAGTACTTC
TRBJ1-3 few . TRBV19 CASGHGDTIYF TGTGCCAGTGGACATGGTGACACCATATATTTT
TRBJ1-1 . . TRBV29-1 CSVYSLGRDRSMTFF TGCAGCGTTTACTCTCTGGGCAGGGACCGGTCCATGACTTTCTTT
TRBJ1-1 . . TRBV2 CASSKSWTNTEAFF TGTGCCAGCAGTAAATCTTGGACGAACACTGAAGCTTTCTTT
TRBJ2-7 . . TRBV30 CAFRGKLGEQYF TGTGCCTTCCGGGGGAAGTTAGGCGAGCAGTACTTC
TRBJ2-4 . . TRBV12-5 CASGLPPQGVGTLAKNIQYF TGTGCTAGTGGTTTGCCACCCCAGGGAGTGGGGACTCTAGCCAAAAACATTCAGTACTTC
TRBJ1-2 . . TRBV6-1 CASSEAQTSYTF TGTGCCAGCAGTGAAGCGCAGACGAGCTACACCTTC
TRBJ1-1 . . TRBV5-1 CASSLVPALNTEAFF TGCGCCAGCAGCTTGGTTCCAGCCCTGAACACTGAAGCTTTCTTT
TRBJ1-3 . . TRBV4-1 CASSQTQGVGNTIYF TGCGCCAGCAGCCAAACCCAGGGAGTAGGAAACACCATATATTTT